The 20 T cell receptor beta chains given below trace back to one sample, sequenced in a study of early T cells in non-severe SARS-CoV-2 infection. TCRdb re-called the 5' RACE reads through MiXCR, storing one row per CDR3 protein. This table holds about 98,000 distinct CDR3 sequences, 11% found once. Sample: whole blood. These TCRs come from an adult who was a healthcare worker with PCR-confirmed SARS-CoV-2 infection or an uninfected control (not recorded which).

V and J are TRBV6-1 and TRBJ2-1; weak D call: TRBD2 (5 bases). CDR3 length: 14 residues. The ends were cut back, 6 bases at V and 4 bases at J, with 13 bases in the middle. Germline V gene sequence: CDR1 MNHNS, CDR2 SASEGT. Here the CDR3 DNA reads TGTGCCAGCAGAAAGCGGTTGGGTTACAATGAGCAGTTCTTC. Its protein is CASRKRLGYNEQFF.

Only a few counts were recorded for this clonotype. This rearrangement joins TRBV14 to TRBJ2-6; the D is unclear. This CDR3 contains 16 residues. The ends were cut back, 3 bases at V and 0 bases at J, with 9 bases in the middle. Germline V lookup: CDR1 SGHDN, CDR2 FVKESK. CDR3: CASSHLLSSGANVLTF. The CDR3 nucleotides read TGTGCCAGCAGCCACCTACTTAGCTCTGGGGCCAACGTCCTGACTTTC.

This clonotype has just a few counts. The chain employs TRBV5-1 and TRBJ2-7, with D uncertain. Trimming took 0 bases from V and 5 from J, leaving 12 bases between them. Germline CDR1 and CDR2: SGHRS and YFSETQ. The CDR3 extends over 14 amino acids. As DNA, the CDR3 is TGCGCCAGCAGCTTGGGGCAAGGTTGGAACGAGCAGTACTTC. Its protein is CASSLGQGWNEQYF.

Many counts were recorded for this clonotype. J is TRBJ2-1 and V is TRBV19; TRBD2 matches 8 bases. Germline CDR1 is LNHDA and CDR2 is SQIVND (reference sequence). J lost 0 bases, V lost 5 bases, and 6 bases had no gene match. This CDR3 contains 16 residues. The chain's CDR3 is CASSALSGSSYNEQFF. The CDR3 nucleotides are TGTGCCAGTAGTGCGCTCAGCGGGAGCTCCTACAATGAGCAGTTCTTC.

This clonotype has a count of ten or more. This chain connects TRBV5-5 to TRBJ2-2; D is tentatively TRBD1 or TRBD2 (5 bases each). V lost 2 bases and J 1 base, leaving 12 bases between the germline ends. The CDR3 loop spans 16 amino acids. Germline CDR1 is SGHKS and CDR2 is YYEKEE (reference sequence). As DNA, the CDR3 is TGTGCCAGCAGCTTCCGACTGAGGGGGAACACCGGGGAGCTGTTTTTT. It codes for CASSFRLRGNTGELFF.

In this sample, this clonotype turned up a few times. The chain carries TRBV4-1 and TRBJ2-2; tentatively, D is TRBD1 or TRBD2 (6 bases each). Looked up from germline, CDR1 is MGHRA and CDR2 is YSYEKL. There are 15 residues in the CDR3. V was pared by 2 bases and J by 1 base, with 8 bases between. The CDR3 loop is CASSQRGVNTGELFF. As DNA, the CDR3 is TGCGCCAGCAGCCAAAGGGGGGTGAACACCGGGGAGCTGTTTTTT.

This clonotype occurred many times. This sequence joins TRBV7-8 and TRBJ1-6; 9 bases align to TRBD1. The CDR3 sequence is 14 residues long. Losses at the gene ends were 3 bases for V and 7 bases for J; bases not matched to a gene: 1. Germline values: CDR1 SGHVS, CDR2 FQNEAQ. The CDR3 loop is CASSFGQGNSPLHF. CDR3 DNA sequence: TGTGCCAGCAGCTTCGGACAGGGGAATTCACCCCTCCACTTT.

The sample holds many counts of this clonotype. The chain is built from TRBV20-1 and TRBJ2-1; the D is unclear. Trimming removed 1 base from V and 0 bases from J, with 7 bases in between. Germline values: CDR1 DFQATT, CDR2 SNEGSKA (reference sequence). This CDR3 has 14 residues. The chain's CDR3 is CSARGRYSYNEQFF. The CDR3 DNA sequence: TGCAGTGCTAGAGGCCGCTACTCCTACAATGAGCAGTTCTTC.

This clonotype was seen repeatedly, ten times or more. The CDR3 sequence is CASSGGTGGSYGYTF. For the CDR3, the DNA is TGCGCCAGCAGCGGAGGGACAGGGGGTTCCTATGGCTACACCTTC. This rearrangement joins TRBV5-1 to TRBJ1-2; 11 positions agree with TRBD1. V lost 4 bases and J lost 4; bases outside the gene matches: 6. CDR1 is SGHRS, CDR2 YFSETQ, per germline. The CDR3 has 15 amino acids. The full variable domain, in which reference TRBV5-1 and TRBJ1-2 provide the parts outside the CDR3, is KAGVTQTPRYLIKTRGQQVTLSCSPISGHRSVSWYQQTPGQGLQFLFEYFSETQRNKGNFPGRFSGRQFSNSRSEMNVSTLELGDSALYLCASSGGTGGSYGYTFGSGTRLTVV.

Only a few counts were recorded for this clonotype. J is TRBJ2-7 and V is TRBV29-1, with D perhaps matching TRBD1 (5 bases). The germline V and J ends were trimmed by 5 bases and 7 bases, with 15 bases remaining between them. Germline CDR1 SQVTM, CDR2 ANQGSEA. CDR3 length: 12 amino acids. CDR3 sequence (DNA): TGCAGCGTTCCAGGACAAGGATTTGAGCAGTACTTC. This encodes CSVPGQGFEQYF.

The V call is TRBV30, the J call TRBJ1-1, with D hard to call. CDR3 length: 13 amino acids. Germline-derived CDR1 and CDR2 are GTSNPN and SVGIG (reference sequence). V lost 3 bases to trimming and J lost 5 bases, with 13 bases between them. This CDR3 is CAWRGITGTEAFF. Written as DNA, the CDR3 is TGTGCCTGGAGGGGAATTACGGGAACTGAAGCTTTCTTT.

This clonotype was detected many times. V and J are TRBV6-5 and TRBJ1-1, with D unclear. The CDR3 covers 14 residues. Trimming removed 10 bases from V and 0 bases from J, with 15 bases in between. Germline V lookup: CDR1 MNHEY, CDR2 SVGAGI. This CDR3 is CATKGGPMNTEAFF. The CDR3 coding sequence is TGTGCCACAAAGGGTGGGCCAATGAACACTGAAGCTTTCTTT.

This clonotype turned up a few times. The chain joins TRBV3-1 to TRBJ2-1; no clear D. V was cut by 4 bases and J by 2 bases, with 9 bases left in between. Germline loops: CDR1 LGHDT, CDR2 YNNKEL (reference sequence). This CDR3 has 14 residues. CDR3 in DNA: TGTGCCAGCAGCCCGGTCATAGCCTACAATGAGCAGTTCTTC. This codes for CASSPVIAYNEQFF.

This clonotype was found a few times. The CDR3 DNA follows: TGTGCAAGTCGCTTAGAGGCGGACAGGGGAAATAGGGAGACCCAGTACTTC. It translates to CASRLEADRGNRETQYF. The rearrangement uses TRBV12-2 and TRBJ2-5; TRBD1 was called by the table and not checked on the DNA. TRBV12-2 is recorded as a pseudogene. CDR3 size: 17 residues.

V gene TRBV20-1 combines with J gene TRBJ2-1; 7 nucleotides agree with TRBD2. The CDR3 has 15 amino acids. CDR1 is DFQATT, CDR2 SNEGSKA, per germline (reference sequence). Germline trimming cut 2 bases from V and 4 bases from J; bases unmatched to any gene: 8. In DNA, the CDR3 is TGCAGTGCTAGAATGGGGACGGGGGGTTACAATGAGCAGTTCTTC. The encoded protein is CSARMGTGGYNEQFF.

The chain uses TRBV12-3 or TRBV12-4 and TRBJ2-7; the match to TRBD1 covers 10 bases. V lost 7 bases, J lost 3 bases, and 12 bases stayed unmatched. The length of the CDR3 is 16 residues. CDR3 in amino acids: CASTSGPTGGSYEQYF. The CDR3 DNA is TGTGCCAGCACCTCAGGCCCGACAGGGGGCAGCTACGAGCAGTACTTC.

This clonotype was recorded many times. The J gene is TRBJ1-1, the V gene TRBV2; D call uncertain. From germline, CDR1 is SNHLY and CDR2 FYNNEI. This CDR3 has 14 residues. Deletions cut 7 bases from V and 5 bases from J, with 17 bases between. The CDR3 sequence is CASTLATGGTEAFF. The CDR3 DNA is TGTGCCAGCACCTTGGCTACGGGAGGGACTGAAGCTTTCTTT.

In its sample, this clonotype was seen a few times. This chain uses TRBV5-6 with TRBJ1-6; D gene uncertain. This CDR3 region has 15 residues. Trimming stripped 6 bases from V and 7 bases from J, with 17 bases between. The germline CDR1 and CDR2 sequences are SGHDT and YYEEEE. The CDR3 DNA reads TGTGCCAGCACCTGGGTTGGCGCGGGGAATTCACCCCTCCACTTT. This sequence encodes CASTWVGAGNSPLHF.

Of note for this clonotype: A read error is possible here, since a much larger clone lies one base away. The chain links TRBV6-2 or TRBV6-3 to TRBJ1-2; D call uncertain. This CDR3 spans 15 amino acids. The V end lost 3 bases, the J end lost 7 bases, and 18 bases lay between the germline ends. CDR1 MNHEY and CDR2 SVGEGT come from the germline V gene. CDR3 DNA sequence: TGTGCCAGCAGTTATGGGCCCTCCCTCGCGAGTGGCTACACCTTC. Amino acid sequence: CASSYGPSLASGYTF.

This clonotype was observed many times. The chain has TRBV7-2 and TRBJ2-7; 15 bases are a match to TRBD2. The trim removed 5 bases at V and 6 bases at J, leaving 11 bases unmatched. This CDR3 comprises 17 residues. CDR1 is SGHTA, CDR2 FQGNSA, per germline. The CDR3 region is CASSPGLAGGLAREQYF. CDR3 nucleotides: TGTGCCAGCAGCCCCGGACTAGCGGGGGGGCTTGCGCGCGAGCAGTACTTC.